What follows are 30 T cell receptor beta chains derived from one specimen sequenced in a study of T cell repertoires in cytomegalovirus infection. TCRdb analysed the reads with MiXCR anew, one entry per CDR3 protein. The table records roughly 630,000 distinct CDR3 sequences, roughly 26% of them present only once. Source material: CD8+ T cells from PBMCs. The origin of the receptors is a human donor in good health (CMV status not recorded). Some clones in this sample may be carry-over from other donors' samples.

This clonotype was found many times. The CDR3 DNA is TGTGCCAGCAGTGGAGTCTGGGGTATTGATGAGCAGTTCTTC. Translated: CASSGVWGIDEQFF. The V call is TRBV6-1, the J call TRBJ2-1, with D hard to call. The germline gives CDR1 MNHNS, CDR2 SASEGT. The CDR3 totals 14 residues. V lost 4 bases and J 8 bases, leaving 15 bases between the germline ends.

This clonotype was seen repeatedly, ten times or more. The V call is TRBV7-2, the J call TRBJ2-3, with 8 bases matching TRBD1. The trim removed 1 base at V and 2 bases at J, leaving 5 bases unmatched. CDR3 size: 16 residues. Per the germline V gene, CDR1 is SGHTA and CDR2 is FQGNSA. CDR3: CASSLVARGPTDTQYF. The CDR3 region has the DNA TGTGCCAGCAGCTTAGTGGCCAGGGGGCCCACAGATACGCAGTATTTT.

The V call is TRBV6-5, the J call TRBJ2-4; D possibly matches TRBD1 or TRBD2 (5 bases each). Per germline, CDR1 MNHEY and CDR2 SVGAGI. The length of the CDR3 is 15 residues. V dropped 9 bases and J dropped 5 bases, with 20 bases sitting between them. The CDR3 DNA sequence: TGTGCCAGGGGACGGGACCCCTTCGGTGAAAACATTCAGTACTTC. The encoded protein is CARGRDPFGENIQYF.

The chain has TRBV4-3 and TRBJ1-2; D call uncertain. Trimming left V 1 base short and J 4 bases short, with 13 bases between. The germline CDR1 and CDR2 sequences are LGHNA and YSLEER. The CDR3 has 15 amino acids. This CDR3 reads CASSQGLGEIYGYTF. As DNA, the CDR3 is TGCGCCAGCAGCCAAGGTCTTGGAGAGATCTATGGCTACACCTTC.

This clonotype was recorded a few times. The V and J genes are TRBV7-6 and TRBJ1-6, with no clear D. Germline-derived CDR1 and CDR2 are SGHVS and FNYEAQ. Between the trimmed V and J ends, which lost 2 bases and 0 bases, there was a span of 8 bases. The CDR3 totals 16 residues. CDR3 amino acids: CASSLRESSYNSPLHF. CDR3 in DNA: TGTGCCAGCAGCTTAAGGGAAAGCTCCTATAATTCACCCCTCCACTTT.

There are many counts of this clonotype. The V and J genes are TRBV7-6 and TRBJ2-3; the match to TRBD2 covers 8 bases. The CDR3 spans 16 residues. Germline V gene sequence: CDR1 SGHVS, CDR2 FNYEAQ. V shed 0 bases, J shed 4 bases, and the junction held 6 bases outside the gene matches. CDR3 loop: CASSLAAGGSADTQYF. CDR3 coding DNA: TGTGCCAGCAGCTTAGCGGCGGGGGGATCGGCAGATACGCAGTATTTT.

The rearrangement uses TRBV6-2 or TRBV6-3 and TRBJ1-1; D unclear. Trimming pared 0 bases from V and 3 bases from J, leaving 17 bases between. The CDR3 is 17 amino acids. Germline V gene sequence: CDR1 MNHEY, CDR2 SVGEGT. In DNA, the CDR3 is TGTGCCAGCAGTTACTCGAAGGGTATCGGCCTCGACACTGAAGCTTTCTTT. Translation gives CASSYSKGIGLDTEAFF.

The chain combines TRBV25-1 with TRBJ1-2, with D possibly matching TRBD1 (6 bases). Trimming removed 2 bases from V and 7 bases from J, with 17 bases in between. Per germline, CDR1 MGHDK and CDR2 SYGVNS. The CDR3 extends over 15 amino acids. The CDR3 region is CASSEGRGGAVGYTF. CDR3 bases: TGTGCCAGCAGTGAAGGGAGAGGGGGAGCCGTTGGCTACACCTTC.

This clonotype was counted between two and nine times. The rearrangement links TRBV7-9 to TRBJ1-1; 7 bases are shared with TRBD1. The CDR3 has 14 amino acids. The V gene end was trimmed by 5 bases and the J gene end by 4 bases; junction bases not matched to a gene: 7. Germline V lookup: CDR1 SEHNR, CDR2 FQNEAQ (reference sequence). Written as DNA, the CDR3 is TGTGCCAGCAGCCAGACTGCAGGGGGCACTGAAGCTTTCTTT. This encodes CASSQTAGGTEAFF.

This sequence joins TRBV27 and TRBJ1-2; D is possibly TRBD1 (5 bases). Trimming took 0 bases from V and 7 from J, leaving 9 bases between them. Germline CDR1 is MNHEY and CDR2 is SMNVEV (reference sequence). The CDR3 has 13 residues. This CDR3 reads CASSLSGVAGYTF. For the CDR3, the DNA is TGTGCCAGCAGTTTATCAGGGGTCGCTGGCTACACCTTC.

The J gene is TRBJ2-2, the V gene TRBV4-2; 14 bases fit TRBD2. The CDR3 loop spans 16 amino acids. Germline assignment: CDR1 LGHNA and CDR2 YNFKEQ. Unmatched junction bases numbered 7, after V lost 3 bases and J lost 10 bases. The CDR3 spells CASSHPTSGGAVELFF. CDR3 DNA sequence: TGTGCCAGCAGCCACCCGACTAGCGGGGGGGCCGTGGAGCTGTTTTTT.

The sample holds many counts of this clonotype. The V and J genes are TRBV7-9 and TRBJ2-1; 14 nucleotides match TRBD2. CDR3 length equals 16 residues. V was pared by 5 bases and J by 8 bases, with 8 bases of the junction left unmatched. The germline gives CDR1 SEHNR, CDR2 FQNEAQ (reference sequence). CDR3 protein: CASSGGLAGGLDEQFF. In DNA, the CDR3 is TGTGCCAGCAGCGGAGGACTAGCGGGGGGCCTTGATGAGCAGTTCTTC.

This clonotype appeared a few times. The V and J genes are TRBV19 and TRBJ2-1, with 7 nucleotides matching TRBD1. Germline-derived CDR1 and CDR2 are LNHDA and SQIVND (reference sequence). V gave up 3 bases and J gave up 3 bases; unmatched junction bases: 5. The CDR3 length is 15 residues. CDR3 residues: CASSITWDSYNEQFF. The CDR3 region has the DNA TGTGCCAGTAGTATTACTTGGGACAGCTACAATGAGCAGTTCTTC.

This clonotype showed up just a few times. The chain has TRBV11-3 and TRBJ2-1, with 7 bases lining up with TRBD1. Looked up from germline, CDR1 is SGHNT and CDR2 is YENEEA. There are 16 residues in the CDR3. V was clipped by 5 bases and J by 3 bases; unmatched bases: 10. The DNA for the CDR3 is TGTGCCAGCAGCCCATCGACAGGGATGGGCTACAATGAGCAGTTCTTC. Translated, it gives CASSPSTGMGYNEQFF.

The chain has TRBV29-1 and TRBJ2-1; maybe TRBD1 (5 bases). This CDR3 has 11 residues. V lost 7 bases, J lost 8 bases, and 12 bases lay in between. CDR1 is SQVTM and CDR2 is ANQGSEA in the germline V gene. The CDR3 reads CSADSLYEQFF. As DNA, the CDR3 is TGCAGCGCAGACAGTCTATATGAGCAGTTCTTC.

Details on this clonotype: The junction departs from germline at one end; a sequencing error may be responsible. CDR3 region: CASSKASFGAYTQYF. CDR3 coding DNA: TGTGCCAGCAGTAAAGCTAGTTTCGGGGCTTATACGCAGTATTTT. This chain joins TRBV6-1 and TRBJ2-3; TRBD1 or TRBD2 may be the D gene (5 bases each). The length of the CDR3 is 15 residues. Germline CDR1 and CDR2: MNHNS and SASEGT.

This clonotype appeared a few times. The chain has TRBV6-5 and TRBJ1-5, with 8 bases lining up with TRBD1. The ends lost 5 bases at V and 4 bases at J; junction bases unmatched: 1. CDR1 and CDR2 from the germline V gene are MNHEY and SVGAGI. CDR3 length: 13 residues. CDR3 in DNA: TGTGCCAGCAGTCGACAGGGGAATCAGCCCCAGCATTTT. This sequence encodes CASSRQGNQPQHF.

Many counts were recorded for this clonotype. The chain employs TRBV10-3 and TRBJ1-2; unclear D gene. Germline values: CDR1 ENHRY, CDR2 SYGVKD. This CDR3 is 19 amino acids long. Trimming pared 2 bases from V and 0 bases from J, leaving 22 bases between. The chain's CDR3 is CAISERVPEIGGTNYGYTF. CDR3 nucleotides: TGTGCCATCAGTGAGCGGGTCCCCGAAATCGGCGGCACTAACTATGGCTACACCTTC.

This clonotype has just a few counts. This chain links TRBV7-6 with TRBJ2-1, with D maybe TRBD2 (6 bases). V was cut by 7 bases and J by 4 bases, with 17 bases left in between. CDR1 is SGHVS, CDR2 FNYEAQ, per germline. This CDR3 is 15 amino acids long. The CDR3 here is CASTPGSILYNEQFF. CDR3 nucleotide sequence: TGTGCCAGCACCCCCGGGAGCATTTTATACAATGAGCAGTTCTTC.

For this clonotype: Being one base from a much bigger clone, this may be a read error. This sequence joins TRBV7-4 and TRBJ2-2, with D tentatively TRBD2 (6 bases). CDR1 and CDR2 from the germline V gene are SGHVT and SQSDAQ. V lost 2 bases to trimming and J lost 1 base, with 8 bases between them. This CDR3 region has 15 residues. The CDR3 sequence: CASSLRAGNTGELFF. The DNA for the CDR3 is TGTGCCAGCAGCTTACGAGCGGGGAACACCGGGGAGCTGTTTTTT.

The CDR3 nucleotides are TGTGCCAGCAGTTTATCGGGGGACAGGGGATTTTACGAGCAGTACTTC. The encoded protein is CASSLSGDRGFYEQYF. The chain is built from TRBV27 and TRBJ2-7; TRBD1 agrees at 10 bases. The CDR3 is 16 amino acids. V lost 0 bases and J lost 4; bases outside the gene matches: 6. Germline CDR1 reads MNHEY; CDR2 reads SMNVEV (reference sequence).

This clonotype was counted between two and nine times. The chain employs TRBV7-9 and TRBJ2-5, with D perhaps matching TRBD2 (7 bases). The length of the CDR3 is 13 residues. Germline lookup yields CDR1 SEHNR and CDR2 FQNEAQ (reference sequence). Trimming removed 3 bases at V and 5 bases at J, with 10 bases between. CDR3 region: CASSFGGLETQYF. Here the CDR3 DNA reads TGTGCCAGCAGCTTCGGGGGGCTGGAGACCCAGTACTTC.

The rearrangement joins TRBV2 to TRBJ2-3; maybe TRBD2 (5 bases). Trimming took off 4 bases at V and 1 base at J, with 12 bases between the two ends. CDR3 length: 15 amino acids. The germline V gene encodes CDR1 SNHLY and CDR2 FYNNEI. The CDR3, as DNA: TGTGCCAGCAGTGGAGGGTGGCGGGGCACAGATACGCAGTATTTT. Protein: CASSGGWRGTDTQYF. Looking up the rest from reference TRBV2 and TRBJ2-3 gives the full variable domain: EPEVTQTPSHQVTQMGQEVILRCVPISNHLYFYWYRQILGQKVEFLVSFYNNEISEKSEIFDDQFSVERPDGSNFTLKIRSTKLEDSAMYFCASSGGWRGTDTQYFGPGTRLTVL.

Turning to this clonotype: Here the CDR3 omits its conserved ending phenylalanine or tryptophan, so a read error is the likely source. This chain uses TRBV27 with TRBJ2-1; the D gene is possibly TRBD2 (5 bases). Trimming took off 0 bases at V and 0 bases at J, with 6 bases between the two ends. The CDR3 covers 15 residues. In germline, CDR1 is MNHEY, CDR2 SMNVEV (reference sequence). CDR3 in DNA: TGTGCCAGCAGTTTATCGGCGGGCTCCTACAATGAGCAGTTCTCC. Protein product: CASSLSAGSYNEQFS.

This sequence joins TRBV7-3 and TRBJ2-2; D may match TRBD1 or TRBD2 (7 bases each). V was trimmed by 7 bases and J by 4 bases, leaving 19 bases between them. Germline-derived CDR1 and CDR2 are SGHTA and FQGTGA. The CDR3 runs to 16 residues. CDR3 residues: CASTGGGGKSTGELFF. CDR3 DNA: TGTGCCAGCACAGGGGGGGGGGGAAAGAGCACCGGGGAGCTGTTTTTT.

This clonotype was recorded a few times. The chain joins TRBV2 to TRBJ2-2; D unresolved. Trimming took off 8 bases at V and 3 bases at J, with 10 bases between the two ends. The CDR3 sequence is 13 residues long. The V gene's germline CDR1 is SNHLY and CDR2 FYNNEI. CDR3 residues: CASATPDTGELFF. The CDR3 nucleotides read TGTGCCAGCGCCACACCTGACACCGGGGAGCTGTTTTTT.

This chain links TRBV4-1 with TRBJ1-1, with D possibly TRBD1 on 5 matching bases. V was shortened by 0 bases and J by 5 bases, with 7 bases between the two germline ends. Germline assignment: CDR1 MGHRA and CDR2 YSYEKL. The CDR3 is made up of 13 amino acids. The CDR3 protein is CASSQEQATEAFF. The CDR3 DNA follows: TGCGCCAGCAGCCAAGAACAGGCAACTGAAGCTTTCTTT.

The chain combines TRBV4-2 with TRBJ2-1; 15 nucleotides line up with TRBD2. V dropped 1 base and J dropped 10; count of bases not matched to a gene: 14. Germline CDR1 is LGHNA and CDR2 is YNFKEQ. The CDR3 loop spans 19 amino acids. The CDR3 DNA follows: TGTGCCAGCAGCCAAGCCGGGACTAGCGGGGGGACCGTTCCAGAGGAGCAGTTCTTC. Its protein product is CASSQAGTSGGTVPEEQFF.

This clonotype showed up many times. This chain joins TRBV10-3 and TRBJ2-4, with D possibly TRBD2 on 6 matching bases. V lost 0 bases to trimming and J lost 0 bases, with 9 bases between them. This CDR3 has 16 residues. Germline V gives CDR1 ENHRY, CDR2 SYGVKD. CDR3 sequence reads: CAISESGGIAKNIQYF. As DNA, the CDR3 is TGTGCCATCAGTGAGTCCGGGGGAATAGCCAAAAACATTCAGTACTTC.

The J gene is TRBJ2-3, the V gene TRBV15; 9 bases align to TRBD1. Germline V gene sequence: CDR1 LNHNV, CDR2 YYDKDF (reference sequence). CDR3 length: 16 amino acids. Unmatched junction bases numbered 5, after V lost 1 base and J lost 3 bases. The CDR3 sequence: CATSRAGQGSTDTQYF. CDR3 in DNA: TGTGCCACCAGCAGAGCCGGACAGGGGTCGACAGATACGCAGTATTTT.